This TCR beta chain was identified during a study of breast tumors, draining lymph nodes, adjacent tissues. Broader study findings: That most tumor T cells come from lymph nodes remained unproven. Tumor and nontumor repertoires were significantly more similar in luminal-like than in basal-like breast cancer. Most tumor T cells seemingly derive from lymph node, then expand in tumor.

The CDR3 runs 16 residues. Germline CDR1 is MNHNY and CDR2 is SVGAGI (reference sequence). Unmatched junction bases numbered 8, after V lost 6 bases and J lost 0 bases. The lymph nodes were axillary draining lymph nodes from breast cancer patients. This clonotype was picked up many times. The antigen is unknown. TCRdb used MiXCR to reprocess the multiplex PCR reads, holding one entry per CDR3 protein. The sample yields under 150,000 distinct CDR3 sequences, about 20% seen once. The genes are TRBV6-6 and TRBJ2-1; TRBD1 agrees at 7 bases. What was sequenced was axillary lymph node tissue. This sequence was found in a female donor with breast cancer. Some clones in this sample may be carry-over from other donors' samples. Written as DNA, the CDR3 is TGTGCCAGCAGGGGGACAGCCACAAGCTCCTACAATGAGCAGTTCTTC. Translation gives CASRGTATSSYNEQFF.